This TCR beta chain was obtained from a study of T-cell reconstitution after alpha-beta-depleted transplantation in children. TCRbeta library construction was performed incorporating unique molecular identifiers. Via MiXCR, TCRdb re-called the PCR reads, giving one row per CDR3 protein. The data hold 450,000 to 550,000 distinct CDR3 sequences, with over 10% observed a single time. With respect to this clonotype: Antigen specificity is unknown.

Overall study findings and caveats: Reportedly, alpha-beta T cells present about two months post-transplant originated from several hundred expanded clones of graft origin. At the one-year point after transplant, T-cell counts and TCRbeta diversity were found to come mostly from T cells that had been newly produced.

This CDR3 comprises 13 residues. With 3 bases removed from V and 5 bases from J, the gap between germline ends came to 11 bases. Germline CDR1 SGHDT, CDR2 YYEEEE. The rearrangement joins TRBV5-6 to TRBJ1-2; possibly TRBD1 for D (6 bases). This TCR was recovered from a female patient between 2 and 10 years old who had a stem cell transplant for aplastic anemia, so the T cells may come from the graft donor. The sequencing here drew on PBMCs, mostly from graft donor cells, taken 180 days after TCRalphabeta/CD19-depleted stem cell transplant. In nucleotides, the CDR3 is TGTGCCAGCAGCTACAGGGAAGGGTATGGCTACACCTTC. Translated, it gives CASSYREGYGYTF.